Below, 27 T cell receptor beta chains from the same sample are listed, as sequenced in a study of cytomegalovirus exposure and HLA in healthy donors. With 60 Vbeta and 13 Jbeta primers, the PCR was carried out. Using immunoSEQ multiplex PCR, the repertoire was profiled, and TCRdb retains in-frame clones only, with some absent. The table has approximately 220,000 clones, more than 60% seen once; the top ten hold 15% to 19%. Input material: PBMCs. The receptors derive from a man aged 35 to 55 in good health and CMV-seronegative.

This sequence joins TRBV30 and TRBJ2-2; 9 nucleotides align to TRBD1. The CDR3 sequence is 15 residues long. The J segment lost 0 bases and the V segment lost 2 bases, leaving 1 base of the junction unmatched. Per germline, CDR1 GTSNPN and CDR2 SVGIG (reference sequence). CDR3 nucleotides: TGTGCCTGGAGTACAGGGGGCTCGAACACCGGGGAGCTGTTTTTT. As protein: CAWSTGGSNTGELFF.

The V gene is TRBV30, the J gene TRBJ1-6, with 12 bases lining up with TRBD1. CDR3 length equals 17 residues. The ends lost 2 bases at V and 10 bases at J; junction bases unmatched: 12. The germline V gene encodes CDR1 GTSNPN and CDR2 SVGIG (reference sequence). In DNA form, the CDR3 reads TGTGCCTGGAGTTTGGGTATTCGGGACAGGGGGCTATCACCCCTCCACTTT. Translating it yields CAWSLGIRDRGLSPLHF. The entire variable domain, with the rest obtained from reference TRBV30 and TRBJ1-6, is as follows: SQTIHQWPATLVQPVGSPLSLECTVEGTSNPNLYWYRQAAGRGLQLLFYSVGIGQISSEVPQNLSASRPQDRQFILSSKKLLLSDSGFYLCAWSLGIRDRGLSPLHFGNGTRLTVT.

V gene TRBV25-1 combines with J gene TRBJ2-1, with 7 nucleotides matching TRBD1. CDR1 and CDR2 from the germline V gene are MGHDK and SYGVNS. The junction had 4 bases not matched to a gene; V was cut back by 2 bases and J by 0 bases. The CDR3 is 16 residues long. CDR3 sequence: CASSEHRGSSYNEQFF. The CDR3 DNA reads as TGTGCCAGCAGTGAACACAGGGGAAGCTCCTACAATGAGCAGTTCTTC.

This chain connects TRBV5-4 to TRBJ1-1; D remains unclear. Germline CDR1 reads SGHNT; CDR2 reads YYREEE (reference sequence). CDR3 size: 12 residues. Deletions cut 7 bases from V and 1 base from J, with 8 bases between. This chain's CDR3 is CASASGNTEAFF. The DNA for the CDR3 is TGTGCCAGCGCCAGCGGGAACACTGAAGCTTTCTTT.

This clone was detected only once. The V gene is TRBV5-4, the J gene TRBJ2-5; 13 bases map to TRBD2. After removal of 4 bases from V and 9 bases from J, the junction contained 15 bases not matched to a gene. Germline V lookup: CDR1 SGHNT, CDR2 YYREEE (reference sequence). This CDR3 spans 17 amino acids. The CDR3 bases are TGTGCCAGCAGCAGCCCTGCGGGACTAGCGGGGCCCCCGGCCCAGTACTTC. It codes for CASSSPAGLAGPPAQYF.

The V and J genes are TRBV5-1 and TRBJ2-2; tentative D call: TRBD1 (5 bases). Germline CDR1 SGHRS, CDR2 YFSETQ. The CDR3 totals 15 residues. The V gene lost 2 bases and the J gene lost 4 bases, with 12 bases spanning the gap. The CDR3: CASSLKGAGTGELFF. As DNA, the CDR3 is TGCGCCAGCAGCTTAAAAGGGGCCGGCACCGGGGAGCTGTTTTTT.

This chain connects TRBV5-1 to TRBJ2-5, with D maybe TRBD2 (6 bases). Germline V gene lookup returns CDR1 SGHRS and CDR2 YFSETQ. Trimming took 7 bases from V and 5 from J, leaving 21 bases between them. This CDR3 spans 15 amino acids. CDR3 residues: CASSWGGGREETQYF. CDR3 coding DNA: TGCGCCAGCTCCTGGGGTGGGGGACGGGAGGAGACCCAGTACTTC.

The genes are TRBV28 and TRBJ2-2; D not resolved. Trimming shortened V by 2 bases and J by 4 bases, and 11 bases separated the two germline ends. CDR1 and CDR2 from the germline V gene are MDHEN and SYDVKM. CDR3 length: 15 residues. The CDR3 here is CASSLGPTGTGELFF. The CDR3 DNA follows: TGTGCCAGCAGTTTAGGTCCGACGGGCACCGGGGAGCTGTTTTTT.

The chain combines TRBV9 with TRBJ2-7, with TRBD1 matching over 7 bases. V shed 4 bases, J shed 6 bases, and the junction held 7 bases outside the gene matches. CDR1 SGDLS and CDR2 YYNGEE come from the germline V gene. This CDR3 comprises 13 residues. CDR3 in DNA: TGTGCCAGCAGCCCGAACCCAGGGGGCGAGCAGTACTTC. Its protein is CASSPNPGGEQYF. Full variable domain (missing parts from reference TRBV9 and TRBJ2-7): DSGVTQTPKHLITATGQRVTLRCSPRSGDLSVYWYQQSLDQGLQFLIQYYNGEERAKGNILERFSAQQFPDLHSELNLSSLELGDSALYFCASSPNPGGEQYFGPGTRLTVT.

A note on this clone: The same CDR3 arises from other DNA sequences in this sample as well. The genes are TRBV5-1 and TRBJ1-6, with D possibly TRBD1 on 5 matching bases. V lost 1 base and J lost 8, with 13 bases in between. Germline V gene data show CDR1 as SGHRS and CDR2 as YFSETQ. The CDR3 runs to 15 residues. The CDR3 DNA sequence: TGCGCCAGCAGCTTGTTGCAGGGAGGGGATTCACCCCTCCACTTT. This sequence encodes CASSLLQGGDSPLHF.

This clone occurred once. The gene calls are TRBV4-1 and TRBJ2-3; D unclear. Trimming shortened V by 0 bases and J by 6 bases, and 10 bases separated the two germline ends. The length of the CDR3 is 14 residues. Germline CDR1 reads MGHRA; CDR2 reads YSYEKL. The CDR3 DNA follows: TGCGCCAGCAGCCAAGACGCCCCCGGGGATACGCAGTATTTT. It codes for CASSQDAPGDTQYF.

This clone turned up a few times. The chain uses TRBV19 and TRBJ1-1, with TRBD1 matching over 11 bases. The CDR3 is 13 residues long. The J segment lost 10 bases and the V segment lost 4 bases, leaving 5 bases of the junction unmatched. The germline CDR1 and CDR2 sequences are LNHDA and SQIVND (reference sequence). For the CDR3, the DNA is TGTGCCAGTAGTACCGGGACAGGGGGTGTAGCTTTCTTT. This sequence encodes CASSTGTGGVAFF.

This chain connects TRBV30 to TRBJ2-1, with D hard to call. Trimming shortened V by 0 bases and J by 4 bases, and 7 bases separated the two germline ends. The CDR3 sequence is 13 residues long. CDR1 is GTSNPN and CDR2 is SVGIG in the germline V gene (reference sequence). CDR3 nucleotides: TGTGCCTGGAGTGTACTCGGGTACAATGAGCAGTTCTTC. It translates to CAWSVLGYNEQFF.

This clone was seen repeatedly, ten times or more. The chain recombines TRBV5-4 with TRBJ1-4, with D perhaps TRBD1 (6 bases). CDR3 length: 14 residues. Germline V gene lookup returns CDR1 SGHNT and CDR2 YYREEE (reference sequence). Trimming shortened V by 2 bases and J by 5 bases, and 10 bases separated the two germline ends. The DNA of the CDR3 is TGTGCCAGCAGCTTTACAGGGACCAATGAAAAACTGTTTTTT. This encodes CASSFTGTNEKLFF.

The chain combines TRBV5-1 with TRBJ1-6, with 9 bases matching TRBD1. Germline CDR1 reads SGHRS; CDR2 reads YFSETQ. The V gene end was trimmed by 1 base and the J gene end by 6 bases; junction bases not matched to a gene: 2. The CDR3 is 15 amino acids. CDR3 loop: CASSLRDRANSPLHF. In nucleotides, the CDR3 is TGCGCCAGCAGCTTGCGGGACAGGGCTAATTCACCCCTCCACTTT.

This clone came up a few times. V usage is TRBV7-2 and J usage is TRBJ2-3; the match to TRBD1 covers 7 bases. V was clipped by 6 bases and J by 10 bases; unmatched bases: 13. The germline V gene has CDR1 SGHTA and CDR2 FQGNSA. The CDR3 totals 14 residues. This CDR3 reads CASRQGTAEGPQYF. The CDR3 DNA follows: TGTGCCAGCAGACAAGGGACAGCTGAGGGACCGCAGTATTTT.

J is TRBJ2-2 and V is TRBV11-3; 10 bases are a match to TRBD2. Germline V lookup: CDR1 SGHNT, CDR2 YENEEA. With 1 base clipped from V and 5 bases from J, the junction kept 7 bases outside the gene matches. The CDR3 length is 17 residues. This CDR3 reads CASSLVPPSGRTGELFF. The CDR3 DNA reads TGTGCCAGCAGCTTAGTCCCCCCTAGCGGGAGAACCGGGGAGCTGTTTTTT.

This chain uses TRBV5-1 with TRBJ2-3; TRBD2 agrees at 9 bases. The CDR3 has 15 residues. CDR1 is SGHRS, CDR2 YFSETQ, per germline. Trimming cost V 3 bases and J 2 bases; bases outside gene matches: 4. CDR3 nucleotide sequence: TGCGCCAGCAGCTCTTTAGCGGGAGCCACAGATACGCAGTATTTT. Amino acid sequence: CASSSLAGATDTQYF.

The chain couples TRBV4-1 to TRBJ1-4; maybe TRBD1 (5 bases). The CDR3 contains 14 residues. The germline V gene has CDR1 MGHRA and CDR2 YSYEKL. V gave up 6 bases and J gave up 4 bases, with 12 bases separating them. CDR3 DNA sequence: TGCGCCAGCAGGGTGGCCGGGGGTAATGAAAAACTGTTTTTT. Its translation: CASRVAGGNEKLFF.

The rearrangement uses TRBV10-3 and TRBJ1-1; tentatively, D is TRBD1 (5 bases). Deletions cut 6 bases from V and 0 bases from J, with 20 bases between. The CDR3 is made up of 17 amino acids. Germline CDR1 ENHRY, CDR2 SYGVKD. The CDR3 loop reads CAIRPREGGTMNTEAFF. The CDR3 DNA reads as TGTGCCATCAGACCCAGGGAGGGAGGGACTATGAACACTGAAGCTTTCTTT.

The chain uses TRBV5-1 and TRBJ1-6, with TRBD1 identical over 10 bases. Germline V gene sequence: CDR1 SGHRS, CDR2 YFSETQ. Unmatched junction bases numbered 4, after V lost 3 bases and J lost 7 bases. The CDR3 totals 15 residues. Written as DNA, the CDR3 is TGCGCCAGCAGCTCCAGGACAGGGGGGAATTCACCCCTCCACTTT. This translates into CASSSRTGGNSPLHF.

This rearrangement joins TRBV10-3 to TRBJ2-1; 7 bases align to TRBD2. Germline CDR1 reads ENHRY; CDR2 reads SYGVKD. Unmatched junction bases numbered 8, after V lost 1 base and J lost 5 bases. CDR3 size: 16 residues. The CDR3 bases are TGTGCCATCAGTGAGTTTCCGGGGGGACCCAACAATGAGCAGTTCTTC. Protein: CAISEFPGGPNNEQFF.

The genes are TRBV28 and TRBJ2-3; 7 bases map to TRBD2. Germline V gives CDR1 MDHEN, CDR2 SYDVKM. The V and J ends lost 5 bases and 2 bases, in that order; junction bases with no gene match: 4. This CDR3 has 14 amino acids. CDR3 loop: CASSQAGSTDTQYF. CDR3 nucleotide sequence: TGTGCCAGCAGTCAAGCGGGGTCCACAGATACGCAGTATTTT.

This CDR3 reads CASSQDRGYYEQYF. CDR3 DNA: TGCGCCAGCAGCCAAGATAGGGGGTACTACGAGCAGTACTTC. The chain uses TRBV4-3 and TRBJ2-7; D possibly corresponds to TRBD1 (6 bases). The CDR3 contains 14 residues. Trimming removed 0 bases at V and 3 bases at J, with 9 bases between. Germline CDR1 is LGHNA and CDR2 is YSLEER.

The chain links TRBV4-2 to TRBJ2-7; the match to TRBD1 covers 9 bases. After removal of 1 base from V and 0 bases from J, the junction contained 1 base not matched to a gene. The V gene's germline CDR1 is LGHNA and CDR2 YNFKEQ. The CDR3 is 15 amino acids. The CDR3: CASSQGTGDSYEQYF. CDR3 bases: TGTGCCAGCAGCCAAGGGACAGGGGACTCCTACGAGCAGTACTTC.

The chain has TRBV7-2 and TRBJ1-1, with unresolved D. This CDR3 has 15 amino acids. CDR1 is SGHTA, CDR2 FQGNSA, per germline. The V and J ends lost 5 bases and 2 bases respectively, with 15 bases between them. The CDR3 loop is CASSLDRTTNTEAFF. CDR3 coding DNA: TGTGCCAGCAGCCTAGACCGGACTACAAACACTGAAGCTTTCTTT.

The gene calls are TRBV6-5 and TRBJ2-3; the D gene is possibly TRBD1 (5 bases). The CDR3 is made up of 12 amino acids. The V and J ends lost 2 bases and 5 bases respectively, with 5 bases between them. CDR1 and CDR2 (germline): MNHEY, SVGAGI. The CDR3 DNA reads TGTGCCAGCAGTTACAGGGGAGATACGCAGTATTTT. It yields the protein CASSYRGDTQYF.